The present entry profiles one T cell receptor (beta chain) with its context. Its antigen is as yet unknown. TCRdb's table, derived via immunoSEQ multiplex PCR, lists solely in-frame clones and lacks some. The sample lists 200,000 to 300,000 clones; 87% were seen once. The data originate from a study of Ad26.COV2.S vaccination and SARS-CoV-2 variants. Turning to the study itself: Once, or twice with 56 days between doses, Ad26.COV2.S was given intramuscularly.

Study conclusions and caveats: The TCR breadth and depth analyses may have produced an underestimate of total T cell responses. Vaccine and placebo recipients had similar non-spike TCR breadth.

As for treatment: around 19 received Ad26.COV2.S at low or high dose, single or two shots; roughly five received placebo; per-sample allocation not given. Samples were taken on day 63 after the first vaccine or placebo injection. Wuhan-strain SARS-CoV-2 spike was expressed by the Ad26 vector that made up the vaccine. This receptor was taken from a person between 18 and 65 years old who received the Ad26.COV2.S COVID-19 vaccine or a placebo. The input for sequencing was peripheral blood, taken in a trial of Ad26.COV2.S vaccine versus placebo.

The CDR3 loop reads CASSSPGQLQETQYF. In DNA form, the CDR3 reads TGTGCCAGCAGCTCGCCGGGACAGCTCCAAGAGACCCAGTACTTC. J is TRBJ2-5 and V is TRBV5-4; the match to TRBD1 covers 7 bases. This CDR3 has 15 amino acids. Germline loops: CDR1 SGHNT, CDR2 YYREEE (reference sequence). With V trimmed by 3 bases and J by 1 base, 6 bases remained unmatched.